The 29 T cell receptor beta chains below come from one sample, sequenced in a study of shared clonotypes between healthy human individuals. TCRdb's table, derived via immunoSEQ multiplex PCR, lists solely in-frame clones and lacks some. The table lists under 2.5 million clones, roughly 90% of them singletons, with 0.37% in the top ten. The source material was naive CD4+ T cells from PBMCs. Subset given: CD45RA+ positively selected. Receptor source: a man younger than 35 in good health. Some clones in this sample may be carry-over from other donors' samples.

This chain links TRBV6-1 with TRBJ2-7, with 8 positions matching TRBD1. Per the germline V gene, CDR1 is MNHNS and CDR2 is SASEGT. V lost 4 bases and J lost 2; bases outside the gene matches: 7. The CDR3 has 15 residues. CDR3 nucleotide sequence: TGTGCCAGCAGTGGGTACGGGACAGGTGCCTACGAGCAGTACTTC. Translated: CASSGYGTGAYEQYF.

CDR3 coding DNA: TGCGCCAGCAGCTTGGGACTAGCGGGAGCCAGAGACAATGAGCAGTTCTTC. It codes for CASSLGLAGARDNEQFF. The chain employs TRBV5-1 and TRBJ2-1, with 12 bases matching TRBD2. Germline V gives CDR1 SGHRS, CDR2 YFSETQ. The CDR3 extends over 17 amino acids. V lost 0 bases, J lost 5 bases, and 6 bases stayed unmatched.

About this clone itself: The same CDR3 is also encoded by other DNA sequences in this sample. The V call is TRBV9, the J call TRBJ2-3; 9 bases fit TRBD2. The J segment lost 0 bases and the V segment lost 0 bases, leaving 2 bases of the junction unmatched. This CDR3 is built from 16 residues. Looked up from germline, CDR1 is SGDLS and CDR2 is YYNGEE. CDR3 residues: CASSVGLAESTDTQYF. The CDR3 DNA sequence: TGTGCCAGCAGCGTAGGACTAGCGGAAAGCACAGATACGCAGTATTTT.

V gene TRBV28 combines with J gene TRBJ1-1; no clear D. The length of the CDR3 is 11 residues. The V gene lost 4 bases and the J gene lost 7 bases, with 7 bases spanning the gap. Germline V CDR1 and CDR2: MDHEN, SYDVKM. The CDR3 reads CASSSRIEAFF. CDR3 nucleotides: TGTGCCAGCAGTTCTCGGATTGAAGCTTTCTTT.

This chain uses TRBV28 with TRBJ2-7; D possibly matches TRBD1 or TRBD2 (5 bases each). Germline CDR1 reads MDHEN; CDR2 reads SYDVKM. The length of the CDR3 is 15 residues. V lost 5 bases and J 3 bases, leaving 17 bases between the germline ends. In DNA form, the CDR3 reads TGTGCCAGCAGTGCCCCCGGGGCAGGGTTCTACGAGCAGTACTTC. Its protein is CASSAPGAGFYEQYF.

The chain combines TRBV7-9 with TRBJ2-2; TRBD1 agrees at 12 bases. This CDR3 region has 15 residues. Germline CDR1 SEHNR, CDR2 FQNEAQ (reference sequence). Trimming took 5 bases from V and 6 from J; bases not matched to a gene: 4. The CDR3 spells CASSPGQGASGELFF. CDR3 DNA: TGTGCCAGCAGCCCGGGACAGGGGGCCTCCGGGGAGCTGTTTTTT.

The DNA for the CDR3 is TGTGCCAGCGGCCCAGGGAGCACAGATACGCAGTATTTT. Translating it yields CASGPGSTDTQYF. The V and J genes are TRBV27 and TRBJ2-3; maybe TRBD1 (5 bases). This CDR3 region has 13 residues. CDR1 and CDR2 (germline): MNHEY, SMNVEV (reference sequence). The V end lost 8 bases, the J end lost 0 bases, and 9 bases lay between the germline ends.

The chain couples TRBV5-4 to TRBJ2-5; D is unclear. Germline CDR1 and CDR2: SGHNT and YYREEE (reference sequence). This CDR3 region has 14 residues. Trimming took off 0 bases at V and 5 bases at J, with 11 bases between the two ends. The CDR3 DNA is TGTGCCAGCAGCTTGGAGGGATCGAGGGAGACCCAGTACTTC. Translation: CASSLEGSRETQYF.

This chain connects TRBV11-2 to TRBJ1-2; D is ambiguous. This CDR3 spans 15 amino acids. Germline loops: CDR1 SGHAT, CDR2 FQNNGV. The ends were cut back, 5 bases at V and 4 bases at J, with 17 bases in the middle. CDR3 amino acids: CASSPGLRLGYGYTF. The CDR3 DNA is TGTGCCAGCAGCCCCGGACTGCGGCTGGGCTATGGCTACACCTTC. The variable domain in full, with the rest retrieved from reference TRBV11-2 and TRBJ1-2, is EAGVAQSPRYKIIEKRQSVAFWCNPISGHATLYWYQQILGQGPKLLIQFQNNGVVDDSQLPKDRFSAERLKGVDSTLKIQPAKLEDSAVYLCASSPGLRLGYGYTFGSGTRLTVV.

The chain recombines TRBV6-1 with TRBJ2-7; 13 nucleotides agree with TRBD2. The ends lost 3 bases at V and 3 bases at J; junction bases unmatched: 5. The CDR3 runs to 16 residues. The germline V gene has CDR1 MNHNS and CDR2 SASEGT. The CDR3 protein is CASSDGLAGAGYEQYF. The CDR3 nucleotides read TGTGCCAGCAGTGATGGACTAGCGGGAGCTGGCTACGAGCAGTACTTC.

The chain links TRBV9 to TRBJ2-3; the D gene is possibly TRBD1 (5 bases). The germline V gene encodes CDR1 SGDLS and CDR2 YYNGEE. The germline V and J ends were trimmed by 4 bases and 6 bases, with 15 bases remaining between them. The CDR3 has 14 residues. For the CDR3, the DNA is TGTGCCAGCAGCCCCTTTCCTGGGGCCGATACGCAGTATTTT. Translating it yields CASSPFPGADTQYF.

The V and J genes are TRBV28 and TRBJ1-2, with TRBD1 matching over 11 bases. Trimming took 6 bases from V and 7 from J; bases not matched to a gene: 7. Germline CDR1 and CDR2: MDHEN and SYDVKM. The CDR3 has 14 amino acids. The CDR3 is CASRRTGGLSGYTF. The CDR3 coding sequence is TGTGCCAGCAGACGGACAGGGGGCCTGTCTGGCTACACCTTC.

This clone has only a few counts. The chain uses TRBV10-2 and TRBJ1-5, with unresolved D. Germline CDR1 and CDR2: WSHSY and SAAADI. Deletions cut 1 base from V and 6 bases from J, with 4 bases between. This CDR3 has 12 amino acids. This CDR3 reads CASSELSQPQHF. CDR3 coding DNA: TGCGCCAGCAGTGAGTTGAGTCAGCCCCAGCATTTT.

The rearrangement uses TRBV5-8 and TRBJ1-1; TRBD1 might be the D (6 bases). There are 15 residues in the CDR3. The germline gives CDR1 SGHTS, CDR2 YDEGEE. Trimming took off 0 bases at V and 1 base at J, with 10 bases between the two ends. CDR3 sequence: CASSLAGGRNTEAFF. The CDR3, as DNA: TGTGCCAGCAGCTTGGCCGGGGGGCGGAACACTGAAGCTTTCTTT.

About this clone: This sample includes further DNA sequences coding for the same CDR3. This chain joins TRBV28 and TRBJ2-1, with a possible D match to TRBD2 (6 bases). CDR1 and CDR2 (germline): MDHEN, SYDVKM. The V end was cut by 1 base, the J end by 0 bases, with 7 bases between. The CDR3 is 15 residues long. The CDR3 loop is CASSLSGSSYNEQFF. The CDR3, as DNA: TGTGCCAGCAGTTTATCCGGGAGCTCCTACAATGAGCAGTTCTTC.

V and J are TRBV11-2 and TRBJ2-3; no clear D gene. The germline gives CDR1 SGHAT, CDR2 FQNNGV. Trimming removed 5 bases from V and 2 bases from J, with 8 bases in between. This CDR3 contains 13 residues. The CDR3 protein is CASSPSPTDTQYF. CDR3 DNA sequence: TGTGCCAGCAGCCCTTCCCCCACAGATACGCAGTATTTT.

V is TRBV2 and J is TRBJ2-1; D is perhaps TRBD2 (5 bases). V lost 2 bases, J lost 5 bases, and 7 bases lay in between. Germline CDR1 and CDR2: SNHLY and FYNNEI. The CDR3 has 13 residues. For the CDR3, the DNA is TGTGCCAGCAGTGAACTAGCCCACAATGAGCAGTTCTTC. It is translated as CASSELAHNEQFF.

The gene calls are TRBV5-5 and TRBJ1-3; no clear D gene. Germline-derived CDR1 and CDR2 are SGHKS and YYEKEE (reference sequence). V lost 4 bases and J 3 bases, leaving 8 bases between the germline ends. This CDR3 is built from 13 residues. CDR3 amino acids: CASSPGSGNTIYF. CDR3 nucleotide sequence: TGTGCCAGCAGCCCGGGAAGTGGAAACACCATATATTTT.

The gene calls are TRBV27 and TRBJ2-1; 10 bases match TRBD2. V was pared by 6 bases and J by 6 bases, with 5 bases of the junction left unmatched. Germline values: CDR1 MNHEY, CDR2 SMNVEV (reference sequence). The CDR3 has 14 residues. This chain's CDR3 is CASRDSGGGNEQFF. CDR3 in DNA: TGTGCCAGCAGGGACAGCGGGGGGGGCAATGAGCAGTTCTTC.

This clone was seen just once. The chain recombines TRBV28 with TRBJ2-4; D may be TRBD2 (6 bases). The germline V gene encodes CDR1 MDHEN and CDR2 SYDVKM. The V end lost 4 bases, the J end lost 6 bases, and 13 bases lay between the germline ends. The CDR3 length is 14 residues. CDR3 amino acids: CASSSGGTRNIQYF. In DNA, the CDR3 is TGTGCCAGCAGTTCGGGCGGGACGAGAAACATTCAGTACTTC.

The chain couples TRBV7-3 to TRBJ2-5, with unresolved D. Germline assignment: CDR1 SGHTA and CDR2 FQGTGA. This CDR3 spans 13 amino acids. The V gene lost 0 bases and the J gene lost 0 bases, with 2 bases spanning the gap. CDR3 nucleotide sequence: TGTGCCAGCAGCTTAACGTACCAAGAGACCCAGTACTTC. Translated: CASSLTYQETQYF.

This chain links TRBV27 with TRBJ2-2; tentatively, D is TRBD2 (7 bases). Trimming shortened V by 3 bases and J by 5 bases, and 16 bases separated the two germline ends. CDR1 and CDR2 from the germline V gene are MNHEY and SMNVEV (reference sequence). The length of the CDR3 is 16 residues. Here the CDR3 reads CASSFRLRGGTGELFF. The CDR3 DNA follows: TGTGCCAGCAGTTTCAGGCTCAGGGGAGGGACCGGGGAGCTGTTTTTT.

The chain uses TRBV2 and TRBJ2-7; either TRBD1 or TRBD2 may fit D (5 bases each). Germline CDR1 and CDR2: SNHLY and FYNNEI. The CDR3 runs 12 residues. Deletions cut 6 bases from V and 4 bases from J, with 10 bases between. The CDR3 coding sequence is TGTGCCAGCAGGAGGGACGCGTACGAGCAGTACTTC. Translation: CASRRDAYEQYF.

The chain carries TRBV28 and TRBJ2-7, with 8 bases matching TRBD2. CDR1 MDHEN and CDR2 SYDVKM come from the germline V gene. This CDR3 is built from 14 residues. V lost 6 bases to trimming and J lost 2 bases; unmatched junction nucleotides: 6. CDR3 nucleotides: TGTGCCAGCAGGACAGCGGGAGTGACCTACGAGCAGTACTTC. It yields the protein CASRTAGVTYEQYF. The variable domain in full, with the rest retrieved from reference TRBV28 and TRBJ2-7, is DVKVTQSSRYLVKRTGEKVFLECVQDMDHENMFWYRQDPGLGLRLIYFSYDVKMKEKGDIPEGYSVSREKKERFSLILESASTNQTSMYLCASRTAGVTYEQYFGPGTRLTVT.

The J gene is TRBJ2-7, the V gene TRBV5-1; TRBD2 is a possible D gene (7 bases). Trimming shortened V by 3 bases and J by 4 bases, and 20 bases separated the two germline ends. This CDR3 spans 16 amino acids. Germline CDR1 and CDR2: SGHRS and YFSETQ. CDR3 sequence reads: CASSYMGGTSAYEQYF. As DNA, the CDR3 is TGCGCCAGCAGCTATATGGGGGGGACAAGCGCTTACGAGCAGTACTTC. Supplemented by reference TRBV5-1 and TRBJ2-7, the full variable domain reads KAGVTQTPRYLIKTRGQQVTLSCSPISGHRSVSWYQQTPGQGLQFLFEYFSETQRNKGNFPGRFSGRQFSNSRSEMNVSTLELGDSALYLCASSYMGGTSAYEQYFGPGTRLTVT.

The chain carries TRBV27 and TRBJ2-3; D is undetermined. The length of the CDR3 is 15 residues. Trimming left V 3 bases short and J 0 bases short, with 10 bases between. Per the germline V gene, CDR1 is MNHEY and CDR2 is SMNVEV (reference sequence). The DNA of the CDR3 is TGTGCCAGCAGTTTCAGGACCCCGAGCACAGATACGCAGTATTTT. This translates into CASSFRTPSTDTQYF.

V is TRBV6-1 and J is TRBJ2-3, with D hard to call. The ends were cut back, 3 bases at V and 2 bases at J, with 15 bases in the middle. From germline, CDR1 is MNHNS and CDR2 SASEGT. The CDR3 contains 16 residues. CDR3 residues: CASSERFRQITDTQYF. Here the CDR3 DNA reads TGTGCCAGCAGTGAGCGGTTCAGACAAATCACAGATACGCAGTATTTT.

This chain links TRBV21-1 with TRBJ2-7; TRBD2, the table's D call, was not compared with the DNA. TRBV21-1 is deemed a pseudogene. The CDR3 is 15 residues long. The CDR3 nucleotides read TGTGCCAGCAGTATCGAGGCGGATACGTCCTACGAGCAGTACTTC. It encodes CASSIEADTSYEQYF.

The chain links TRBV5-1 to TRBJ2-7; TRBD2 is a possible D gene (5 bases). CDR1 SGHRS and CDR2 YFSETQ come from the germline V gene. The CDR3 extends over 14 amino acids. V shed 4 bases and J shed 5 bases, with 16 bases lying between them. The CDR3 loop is CASSGIDYRNEQYF. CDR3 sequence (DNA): TGCGCCAGCAGCGGTATCGACTACCGGAACGAGCAGTACTTC. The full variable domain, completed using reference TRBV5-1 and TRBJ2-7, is KAGVTQTPRYLIKTRGQQVTLSCSPISGHRSVSWYQQTPGQGLQFLFEYFSETQRNKGNFPGRFSGRQFSNSRSEMNVSTLELGDSALYLCASSGIDYRNEQYFGPGTRLTVT.